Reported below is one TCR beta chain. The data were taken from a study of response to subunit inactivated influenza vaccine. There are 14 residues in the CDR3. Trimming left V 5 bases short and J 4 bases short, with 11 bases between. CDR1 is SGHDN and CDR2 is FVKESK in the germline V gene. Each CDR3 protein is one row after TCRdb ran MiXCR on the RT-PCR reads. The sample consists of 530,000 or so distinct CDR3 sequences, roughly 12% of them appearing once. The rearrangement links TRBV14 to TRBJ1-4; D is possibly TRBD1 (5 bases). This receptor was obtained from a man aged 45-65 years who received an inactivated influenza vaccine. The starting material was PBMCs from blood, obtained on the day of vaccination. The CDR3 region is CASSRRDLNEKLFF. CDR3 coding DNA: TGTGCCAGCAGCAGACGGGACCTTAATGAAAAACTGTTTTTT.